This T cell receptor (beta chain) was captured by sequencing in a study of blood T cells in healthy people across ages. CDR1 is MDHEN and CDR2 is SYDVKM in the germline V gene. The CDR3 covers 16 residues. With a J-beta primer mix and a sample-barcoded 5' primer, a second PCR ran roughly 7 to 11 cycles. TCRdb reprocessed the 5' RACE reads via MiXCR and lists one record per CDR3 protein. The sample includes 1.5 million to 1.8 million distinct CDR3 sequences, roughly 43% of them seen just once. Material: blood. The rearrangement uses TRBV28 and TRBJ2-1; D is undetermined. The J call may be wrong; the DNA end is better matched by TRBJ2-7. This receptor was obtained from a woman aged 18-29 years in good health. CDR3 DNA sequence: TGTGCCAGCAGGCGGCCCAGATGGGGTTCCTACAATGAGCAGTACTTC. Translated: CASRRPRWGSYNEQYF.